This T cell receptor beta chain was observed in a study of T cell responses to AZD1222 COVID-19 vaccine. On this clone: Its antigen is unidentified.

This CDR3 region has 15 residues. The germline CDR1 and CDR2 sequences are MNHEY and SMNVEV (reference sequence). The germline V and J ends were trimmed by 0 bases and 2 bases, with 11 bases remaining between them. Regarding the study as a whole: At 160-218 and 743-854, vaccine-associated CD4 TCRs were dominant, and they spanned spike.

The method was immunoSEQ multiplex PCR; TCRdb's version includes in-frame clones alone and lacks a portion of them. The table has about 120,000 clones, 80% to 90% seen once. Sample: peripheral blood, taken on day 0 of AZD1222 vaccination. The clonotype was recovered from an adult in good health. The chain has TRBV27 and TRBJ2-7; possibly TRBD1 for D (7 bases). Here the CDR3 reads CASSLSGGQPYEQYF. CDR3 nucleotide sequence: TGTGCCAGCAGTTTATCGGGGGGACAGCCCTACGAGCAGTACTTC.